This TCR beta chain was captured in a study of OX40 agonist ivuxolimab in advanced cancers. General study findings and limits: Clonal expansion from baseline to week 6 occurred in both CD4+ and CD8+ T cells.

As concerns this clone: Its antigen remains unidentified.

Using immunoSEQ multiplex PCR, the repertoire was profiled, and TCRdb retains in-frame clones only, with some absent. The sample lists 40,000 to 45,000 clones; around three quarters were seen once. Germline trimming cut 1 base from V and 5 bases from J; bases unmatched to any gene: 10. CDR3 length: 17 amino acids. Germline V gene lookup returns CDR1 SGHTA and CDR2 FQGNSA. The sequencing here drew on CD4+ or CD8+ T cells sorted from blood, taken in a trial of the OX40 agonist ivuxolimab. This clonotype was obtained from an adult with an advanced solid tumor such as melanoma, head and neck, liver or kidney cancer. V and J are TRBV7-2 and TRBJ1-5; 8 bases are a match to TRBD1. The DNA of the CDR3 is TGTGCCAGCAGCTTAGACCAACAGGGGGGTTCGGATCAGCCCCAGCATTTT. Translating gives CASSLDQQGGSDQPQHF.